This T cell receptor beta chain came from a study of blood T cell repertoires in COVID-19. Whole-study context: Samples taken during acute and convalescent COVID-19 were collected in the United States, Italy and Spain. T cells, B-cell-depleted T cells, or PBMCs provided the cDNA or gDNA that served as material.

This clone was recorded once. Authors' methods: Researchers report that nucleated cell counts were estimated from reference gene primer amplification. Clones were sequenced by immunoSEQ multiplex PCR, and TCRdb holds only the in-frame ones, with some missing. Clone size and V and J calls were adopted from that table, with D and trimming inferred from the DNA. The sample carries 200,000 to 250,000 clones, 88% recorded once. V was clipped by 6 bases and J by 0 bases, with 11 bases between them. The CDR3 has 14 residues. The V gene's germline CDR1 is MNHEY and CDR2 SVGAGI. The sequenced sample was peripheral blood. This receptor was taken from a woman aged 55-69 years with acute or convalescent COVID-19. The chain links TRBV6-5 to TRBJ1-1; D unresolved. The CDR3 bases are TGTGCCAGCAGGGGGAGACACCTGAACACTGAAGCTTTCTTT. Amino acids: CASRGRHLNTEAFF.